The 25 T cell receptor beta chains reported below all come from one sample, sequenced in a study of blood T cell repertoires in COVID-19. Sequencing used immunoSEQ multiplex PCR; TCRdb keeps in-frame clones, though not all of them. This sample has 350,000 or so clones, with more than 70% found just once. Sequenced sample: peripheral blood. All receptors derive from a young man with active or convalescent COVID-19.

V is TRBV9 and J is TRBJ2-7, with 7 positions matching TRBD1. CDR1 is SGDLS, CDR2 YYNGEE, per germline. The CDR3 is 14 amino acids. Trimming removed 5 bases from V and 5 bases from J; junction bases left unmatched: 10. The CDR3 nucleotides read TGTGCCAGCAGTCGACAGGGATTAAAGGACGAGCAGTACTTC. This codes for CASSRQGLKDEQYF.

J is TRBJ2-3 and V is TRBV9; TRBD2 agrees at 9 bases. The CDR3 length is 16 residues. Germline V gene sequence: CDR1 SGDLS, CDR2 YYNGEE. With 5 bases clipped from V and 0 bases from J, the junction kept 7 bases outside the gene matches. For the CDR3, the DNA is TGTGCCAGCAGTGATCAGCGGGGGGCTAGCACAGATACGCAGTATTTT. As protein: CASSDQRGASTDTQYF.

The chain's CDR3 is CASSDRTSRYGELFF. The CDR3 coding sequence is TGTGCCAGCAGTGACCGGACTAGCCGATACGGGGAGCTGTTTTTT. The rearrangement links TRBV27 to TRBJ2-2; 8 bases are a match to TRBD2. The CDR3 extends over 15 amino acids. The germline CDR1 and CDR2 sequences are MNHEY and SMNVEV (reference sequence). V gave up 5 bases and J gave up 7 bases; unmatched junction bases: 9.

J is TRBJ1-2 and V is TRBV12-3 or TRBV12-4; D is unclear. V was shortened by 7 bases and J by 5 bases, with 11 bases between the two germline ends. The CDR3 has 12 residues. The CDR3 spells CASTPGGYGYTF. CDR3 bases: TGTGCCAGCACCCCGGGTGGGTATGGCTACACCTTC.

The CDR3 coding sequence is TGTGCCAGCAGCCTCGGACCACAGGGGGCTGGAAACACCATATATTTT. Residues: CASSLGPQGAGNTIYF. The gene calls are TRBV6-6 and TRBJ1-3; TRBD1 matches 8 bases. V was pared by 6 bases and J by 2 bases, with 9 bases of the junction left unmatched. CDR3 length: 16 residues. Germline V lookup: CDR1 MNHNY, CDR2 SVGAGI (reference sequence).

V usage is TRBV10-3 and J usage is TRBJ2-2; 14 nucleotides align to TRBD2. The CDR3 extends over 17 amino acids. The germline V gene encodes CDR1 ENHRY and CDR2 SYGVKD. Unmatched junction bases numbered 9, after V lost 9 bases and J lost 3 bases. CDR3 amino acids: CAIMGTSGSLYTGELFF. DNA of the CDR3: TGTGCCATTATGGGGACTAGCGGGAGTCTATACACCGGGGAGCTGTTTTTT.

The genes are TRBV7-2 and TRBJ2-5; D remains ambiguous. Germline V gene data show CDR1 as SGHTA and CDR2 as FQGNSA. The CDR3 extends over 14 amino acids. V was clipped by 0 bases and J by 4 bases, with 9 bases between them. The CDR3 is CASSLASKIETQYF. CDR3 nucleotides: TGTGCCAGCAGCTTAGCGAGTAAAATAGAGACCCAGTACTTC.

This clone showed up just once. The V call is TRBV27, the J call TRBJ2-6; 7 bases are a match to TRBD1. Unmatched junction bases numbered 15, after V lost 5 bases and J lost 2 bases. Germline V CDR1 and CDR2: MNHEY, SMNVEV (reference sequence). The CDR3 length is 19 residues. The CDR3 DNA sequence: TGTGCCAGCAGTCCATATACAGGGGCCCCAAGACCTGGGGCCAACGTCCTGACTTTC. Residues: CASSPYTGAPRPGANVLTF.

V is TRBV19 and J is TRBJ2-2; possible D gene TRBD1, 6 bases. The V end lost 1 base, the J end lost 6 bases, and 15 bases lay between the germline ends. The CDR3 runs to 16 residues. Looked up from germline, CDR1 is LNHDA and CDR2 is SQIVND (reference sequence). CDR3 nucleotide sequence: TGTGCCAGTAGTATAGTTAGGGGGATGGGTCCCGGGGAGCTGTTTTTT. Residues: CASSIVRGMGPGELFF.

This chain links TRBV21-1 with TRBJ1-4; the table's D call, TRBD1, was not checked against the DNA. TRBV21-1 is assigned pseudogene status. This CDR3 has 14 amino acids. CDR3 residues: CASSLGTGTEKLFF. The CDR3 DNA reads TGTGCCAGCAGCCTCGGGACAGGGACTGAAAAACTGTTTTTT.

The chain couples TRBV10-3 to TRBJ1-1; 11 bases match TRBD1. The germline gives CDR1 ENHRY, CDR2 SYGVKD. After removal of 2 bases from V and 7 bases from J, the junction contained 3 bases not matched to a gene. The CDR3 spans 14 residues. The CDR3 here is CAISEGTGGYEAFF. As DNA, the CDR3 is TGTGCCATCAGTGAGGGGACAGGGGGATATGAAGCTTTCTTT.

The V and J genes are TRBV9 and TRBJ2-2; the D gene is possibly TRBD1 (6 bases). V was pared by 4 bases and J by 11 bases, with 21 bases between. CDR1 SGDLS and CDR2 YYNGEE come from the germline V gene. The CDR3 consists of 15 residues. In DNA form, the CDR3 reads TGTGCCAGCAGCCCTTTTTCCGGGACACCCCCCGAGCTGTTTTTT. This encodes CASSPFSGTPPELFF.

The J gene is TRBJ2-7, the V gene TRBV6-5; TRBD1 aligns across 9 bases. Germline CDR1 and CDR2: MNHEY and SVGAGI. The CDR3 sequence is 15 residues long. J gave up 5 bases and V 7 bases, and 12 bases lay outside the gene matches. The CDR3 region is CASTLEGTGFHEQYF. CDR3 nucleotide sequence: TGTGCCAGCACCCTCGAGGGGACAGGGTTCCACGAGCAGTACTTC.

The chain uses TRBV19 and TRBJ1-5; D ambiguous. The CDR3 totals 15 residues. Germline CDR1 is LNHDA and CDR2 is SQIVND (reference sequence). The V gene lost 5 bases and the J gene lost 1 base, with 12 bases spanning the gap. CDR3 in amino acids: CASSGDPGSNQPQHF. CDR3 nucleotides: TGTGCCAGTAGTGGCGATCCGGGAAGCAATCAGCCCCAGCATTTT.

The J gene is TRBJ1-2, the V gene TRBV28; 8 nucleotides line up with TRBD1. The junction had 11 bases not matched to a gene; V was cut back by 5 bases and J by 6 bases. This CDR3 region has 15 residues. Germline lookup yields CDR1 MDHEN and CDR2 SYDVKM. This chain's CDR3 is CASSPARTGPNGYTF. The DNA of the CDR3 is TGTGCCAGCAGTCCTGCTAGGACAGGGCCGAATGGCTACACCTTC.

The J gene is TRBJ2-5, the V gene TRBV5-1; 12 bases are a match to TRBD1. CDR1 and CDR2 (germline): SGHRS, YFSETQ. There are 16 residues in the CDR3. V lost 4 bases, J lost 5 bases, and 9 bases stayed unmatched. As DNA, the CDR3 is TGCGCCAGCAGCCCGGGGACAGGGGGCGCGAGGGAGACCCAGTACTTC. The encoded protein is CASSPGTGGARETQYF.

The gene calls are TRBV5-1 and TRBJ1-2; TRBD1 matches at 10 bases. The CDR3 consists of 14 residues. Germline V lookup: CDR1 SGHRS, CDR2 YFSETQ. The junction had 8 bases not matched to a gene; V was cut back by 4 bases and J by 8 bases. CDR3 nucleotide sequence: TGCGCCAGCAGCGCCCCGGGACAGGGGCGAGGCTACACCTTC. Protein: CASSAPGQGRGYTF.

J is TRBJ2-7 and V is TRBV7-3; 7 nucleotides align to TRBD2. CDR3 length: 15 residues. The germline V gene has CDR1 SGHTA and CDR2 FQGTGA. The junction had 8 bases not matched to a gene; V was cut back by 1 base and J by 5 bases. The CDR3 region is CASSLRGGSSNEQYF. CDR3 coding DNA: TGTGCCAGCAGCTTAAGGGGCGGGAGCTCGAACGAGCAGTACTTC.

V gene TRBV6-4 combines with J gene TRBJ2-2, with 10 bases fitting TRBD1. From germline, CDR1 is MRHNA and CDR2 SNTAGT. The V gene end was trimmed by 5 bases and the J gene end by 2 bases; junction bases not matched to a gene: 8. CDR3 length: 17 amino acids. DNA for the CDR3: TGTGCCAGCAGTAAGGGACAGGGGACCTTCAACACCGGGGAGCTGTTTTTT. Translated, it gives CASSKGQGTFNTGELFF.

The chain combines TRBV3-1 (or the pseudogene TRBV3-2) with TRBJ1-2; D unclear. V lost 8 bases and J lost 0, with 10 bases in between. The germline gives CDR1 LGHDT, CDR2 YNNKEL (reference sequence). This CDR3 comprises 13 residues. The CDR3 DNA sequence: TGTGCCAGCGGCGGGGTCCCTAACTATGGCTACACCTTC. Protein product: CASGGVPNYGYTF.

A single count supports this clone. This chain joins TRBV6-5 and TRBJ1-2; 7 bases agree with TRBD1. The CDR3 contains 15 residues. The germline gives CDR1 MNHEY, CDR2 SVGAGI. The V gene end was trimmed by 6 bases and the J gene end by 3 bases; junction bases not matched to a gene: 10. The CDR3 region has the DNA TGTGCCAGCAGGGGGAGGACAGGTGATTACTATGGCTACACCTTC. This gives the protein CASRGRTGDYYGYTF.

V is TRBV7-3 and J is TRBJ2-1, with 9 bases fitting TRBD2. CDR1 is SGHTA, CDR2 FQGTGA, per germline. The CDR3 contains 15 residues. V lost 3 bases and J lost 8; bases outside the gene matches: 8. The chain's CDR3 is CASSFTGTSIDEQFF. CDR3 coding DNA: TGTGCCAGCAGCTTTACCGGGACTAGCATCGATGAGCAGTTCTTC.

The chain couples TRBV29-1 to TRBJ2-7, with 12 bases fitting TRBD2. Germline lookup yields CDR1 SQVTM and CDR2 ANQGSEA. The trim removed 7 bases at V and 4 bases at J, leaving 11 bases unmatched. CDR3 length: 15 amino acids. The CDR3 loop is CSGTAASGRDYEQYF. The CDR3 coding sequence is TGCAGCGGCACGGCGGCTAGCGGGAGGGATTACGAGCAGTACTTC.

The chain has TRBV29-1 and TRBJ1-1; D gene uncertain. Trimming left V 7 bases short and J 10 bases short, with 13 bases between. The CDR3 runs 10 residues. Germline values: CDR1 SQVTM, CDR2 ANQGSEA. CDR3 in amino acids: CSALKEGAFF. Here the CDR3 DNA reads TGCAGCGCACTAAAAGAGGGAGCTTTCTTT.

The chain combines TRBV20-1 with TRBJ2-2; 7 nucleotides match TRBD2. The CDR3 extends over 11 amino acids. Trimming at V came to 6 bases and at J to 7 bases, leaving 2 bases not matched to a gene. The germline V gene encodes CDR1 DFQATT and CDR2 SNEGSKA (reference sequence). In DNA form, the CDR3 reads TGCAGTGCGGGAGGGTACGGGGAGCTGTTTTTT. The encoded protein is CSAGGYGELFF.